These 27 T cell receptor beta chains came from one sample sequenced in a study of blood T cell repertoires in COVID-19. The assay was immunoSEQ multiplex PCR, and TCRdb's table has in-frame clones only and misses some. The sample includes tens of thousands of clones, around 83% of them seen just once. Sample: peripheral blood. The receptors stem from a man aged 70-80 years with active COVID-19.

The chain carries TRBV5-1 and TRBJ2-1, with 13 bases that match TRBD2. The CDR3 extends over 17 amino acids. Germline V gene data show CDR1 as SGHRS and CDR2 as YFSETQ. V lost 6 bases, J lost 10 bases, and 16 bases stayed unmatched. The CDR3 DNA reads TGCGCCAGCAACCCACTAGCGGGGGGGATTAGGGCCCGGGAGCAGTTCTTC. Protein: CASNPLAGGIRAREQFF.

The rearrangement links TRBV19 to TRBJ1-1; no clear D. The V end was cut by 5 bases, the J end by 2 bases, with 18 bases between. Looked up from germline, CDR1 is LNHDA and CDR2 is SQIVND (reference sequence). This CDR3 contains 16 residues. The CDR3 bases are TGTGCCAGTAGTCTCGGCCGACAAACGAAAAACACTGAAGCTTTCTTT. This codes for CASSLGRQTKNTEAFF.

This clone turned up a few times. Here the CDR3 DNA reads TGTGCCAGCAGCCAAGAGAGCCGGGGGAACTCACCCCTCCACTTT. Its translation is CASSQESRGNSPLHF. The rearrangement joins TRBV4-2 to TRBJ1-6, with D maybe TRBD1 (5 bases). Germline CDR1 LGHNA, CDR2 YNFKEQ. The CDR3 contains 15 residues. V was clipped by 0 bases and J by 10 bases, with 13 bases between them.

The chain links TRBV18 to TRBJ1-1; weak D call: TRBD1 (5 bases). V was shortened by 1 base and J by 10 bases, with 22 bases between the two germline ends. Germline V gene sequence: CDR1 KGHSH, CDR2 LQKENI. The CDR3 runs 16 residues. Here the CDR3 DNA reads TGTGCCAGCTCACCACAGAGGACATCAAAACAAACGGGAGCTTTCTTT. It codes for CASSPQRTSKQTGAFF.

This chain uses TRBV5-1 with TRBJ1-1; D is possibly TRBD1 (5 bases). The V and J ends lost 4 bases and 4 bases respectively, with 14 bases between them. This CDR3 is built from 14 residues. The germline V gene encodes CDR1 SGHRS and CDR2 YFSETQ. DNA for the CDR3: TGCGCCAGCAGCCCCGTTCTGGGGGGCACTGAAGCTTTCTTT. It yields the protein CASSPVLGGTEAFF.

This clone was seen a handful of times. The rearrangement uses TRBV7-2 and TRBJ2-5; possibly TRBD2 for D (5 bases). Trimming took 5 bases from V and 5 from J, leaving 6 bases between them. The germline CDR1 and CDR2 sequences are SGHTA and FQGNSA. The CDR3 totals 11 residues. CDR3 sequence: CASSPGETQYF. CDR3 nucleotide sequence: TGTGCCAGCAGCCCGGGGGAGACCCAGTACTTC.

The rearrangement uses TRBV19 and TRBJ1-3; no reliable D call. This CDR3 contains 13 residues. V lost 5 bases and J lost 4, with 9 bases in between. Germline CDR1 and CDR2: LNHDA and SQIVND (reference sequence). This chain's CDR3 is CASSVPGGNTIYF. In DNA, the CDR3 is TGTGCCAGTAGTGTTCCGGGAGGAAACACCATATATTTT.

This clone was recorded only once. The rearrangement links TRBV12-3 or TRBV12-4 to TRBJ1-4; a weak D match, TRBD1 (5 bases). This CDR3 region has 11 residues. The V gene lost 5 bases and the J gene lost 8 bases, with 6 bases spanning the gap. The DNA for the CDR3 is TGTGCCAGCAGTAACAGGGAAAAACTGTTTTTT. It yields the protein CASSNREKLFF.

This clone occurred once. The chain carries TRBV5-1 and TRBJ2-2; a possible D gene is TRBD2 (6 bases). The CDR3 has 15 amino acids. V was shortened by 3 bases and J by 0 bases, with 9 bases between the two germline ends. Germline values: CDR1 SGHRS, CDR2 YFSETQ. The CDR3 sequence is CASSSAGTNTGELFF. In DNA form, the CDR3 reads TGCGCCAGCAGCTCGGCGGGAACGAACACCGGGGAGCTGTTTTTT.

This clone appeared a single time. The V call is TRBV7-3, the J call TRBJ2-3, with TRBD1 as a possible D gene (5 bases). The V and J ends lost 2 bases and 2 bases respectively, with 8 bases between them. CDR1 and CDR2 from the germline V gene are SGHTA and FQGTGA. CDR3 size: 14 residues. The CDR3 loop is CASSLGAVTDTQYF. The DNA for the CDR3 is TGTGCCAGCAGCTTAGGGGCCGTCACAGATACGCAGTATTTT.

This chain uses TRBV20-1 with TRBJ2-1, with a possible D match to TRBD2 (6 bases). From germline, CDR1 is DFQATT and CDR2 SNEGSKA (reference sequence). V lost 3 bases, J lost 0 bases, and 12 bases lay in between. The CDR3 sequence is 15 residues long. For the CDR3, the DNA is TGCAGTGCTAGTTCGATAGCGGACTCCTACAATGAGCAGTTCTTC. Protein product: CSASSIADSYNEQFF.

On this clone: Within the sample, other DNA sequences also encode this same CDR3. The chain is built from TRBV30 and TRBJ2-3; the D gene is possibly TRBD1 (6 bases). CDR3 length: 15 residues. V was cut by 0 bases and J by 0 bases, with 10 bases left in between. CDR1 and CDR2 (germline): GTSNPN, SVGIG (reference sequence). The CDR3 loop is CAWSVPRGSTDTQYF. For the CDR3, the DNA is TGTGCCTGGAGTGTACCAAGGGGGAGCACAGATACGCAGTATTTT.

The J gene is TRBJ2-7, the V gene TRBV28; unclear D gene. This CDR3 is 14 amino acids long. The V end was cut by 3 bases, the J end by 3 bases, with 12 bases between. Germline V gene data show CDR1 as MDHEN and CDR2 as SYDVKM. The CDR3 region is CASSLVGQIYEQYF. CDR3 nucleotides: TGTGCCAGCAGTTTGGTTGGGCAGATCTACGAGCAGTACTTC.

The chain is built from TRBV11-2 and TRBJ1-1; a possible D gene is TRBD1 (5 bases). CDR3 size: 14 residues. Germline V gene lookup returns CDR1 SGHAT and CDR2 FQNNGV. Trimming removed 4 bases at V and 4 bases at J, with 13 bases between. The CDR3 DNA is TGTGCCAGCAGCTCCGGGGGGGTACCCACTGAAGCTTTCTTT. Residues: CASSSGGVPTEAFF.

The chain uses TRBV12-3 or TRBV12-4 and TRBJ1-2, with D possibly being TRBD1 (5 bases). V gave up 5 bases and J gave up 4 bases, with 11 bases separating them. The CDR3 has 13 residues. CDR3: CASSTTERYGYTF. The CDR3 coding sequence is TGTGCCAGCAGTACGACAGAGCGCTATGGCTACACCTTC.

V is TRBV3-1 (or the pseudogene TRBV3-2) and J is TRBJ2-1, with 11 bases identical to TRBD2. The germline V gene has CDR1 LGHDT and CDR2 YNNKEL (reference sequence). V was pared by 2 bases and J by 13 bases, with 10 bases of the junction left unmatched. CDR3 length equals 15 residues. CDR3 nucleotide sequence: TGTGCCAGCAGCCAATCTAGCGGGAGGACCTCTGAACAGTTCTTC. Protein sequence: CASSQSSGRTSEQFF.

The chain joins TRBV28 to TRBJ1-1, with D possibly TRBD1 on 6 matching bases. There are 16 residues in the CDR3. Germline V gene lookup returns CDR1 MDHEN and CDR2 SYDVKM. V shed 4 bases and J shed 5 bases, with 20 bases lying between them. In nucleotides, the CDR3 is TGTGCCAGCAGTTCTCCGGCGTGGGGGCTGGGGACTGAAGCTTTCTTT. Encoded protein: CASSSPAWGLGTEAFF.

The J gene is TRBJ1-2, the V gene TRBV6-5; tentatively, D is TRBD1 (5 bases). Trimming stripped 7 bases from V and 7 bases from J, with 16 bases between. Germline V gene data show CDR1 as MNHEY and CDR2 as SVGAGI. The CDR3 is 13 amino acids. This CDR3 reads CASTPPGGRGYTF. In DNA form, the CDR3 reads TGTGCCAGCACCCCACCGGGGGGACGTGGCTACACCTTC.

V gene TRBV18 combines with J gene TRBJ2-5; a weak D match, TRBD1 (5 bases). This CDR3 is 15 amino acids long. Germline-derived CDR1 and CDR2 are KGHSH and LQKENI. Deletions cut 0 bases from V and 5 bases from J, with 13 bases between. The CDR3 nucleotides are TGTGCCAGCTCACCACCTGCAGGGTACAGGGAGACCCAGTACTTC. Its protein is CASSPPAGYRETQYF.

This clone was seen once. The gene calls are TRBV10-2 and TRBJ2-7; D might be TRBD1 (6 bases). CDR1 is WSHSY, CDR2 SAAADI, per germline. V shed 6 bases and J shed 6 bases, with 12 bases lying between them. The CDR3 length is 12 residues. In DNA form, the CDR3 reads TGCGCCAGCAGCACCGGACAGTCCGAGCAGTACTTC. Translation gives CASSTGQSEQYF.

This chain joins TRBV19 and TRBJ1-2; 7 bases line up with TRBD1. The length of the CDR3 is 17 residues. Germline assignment: CDR1 LNHDA and CDR2 SQIVND (reference sequence). Losses at the gene ends were 4 bases for V and 7 bases for J; bases not matched to a gene: 18. In nucleotides, the CDR3 is TGTGCCAGTAGTAGACCCTTCACTCCGGAGACAGGGTTTGGCTACACCTTC. It encodes CASSRPFTPETGFGYTF. The full variable domain, completed using reference TRBV19 and TRBJ1-2, is DGGITQSPKYLFRKEGQNVTLSCEQNLNHDAMYWYRQDPGQGLRLIYYSQIVNDFQKGDIAEGYSVSREKKESFPLTVTSAQKNPTAFYLCASSRPFTPETGFGYTFGSGTRLTVV.

The chain carries TRBV7-2 and TRBJ1-1; D ambiguous. Germline V gene data show CDR1 as SGHTA and CDR2 as FQGNSA. CDR3 length: 13 residues. V was pared by 1 base and J by 4 bases, with 7 bases between. For the CDR3, the DNA is TGTGCCAGCAGCTTAGGAGGTGGCACTGAAGCTTTCTTT. Its protein product is CASSLGGGTEAFF.

The chain uses TRBV7-8 and TRBJ2-2; 13 bases map to TRBD2. This CDR3 has 18 residues. V was pared by 2 bases and J by 6 bases, with 9 bases of the junction left unmatched. Looked up from germline, CDR1 is SGHVS and CDR2 is FQNEAQ. CDR3 nucleotide sequence: TGTGCCAGCAGCTTAAGGTCACTAGCGGGGGGGCCGCCCGGGGAGCTGTTTTTT. It is translated as CASSLRSLAGGPPGELFF.

The gene calls are TRBV19 and TRBJ2-5; D is undetermined. CDR1 and CDR2 from the germline V gene are LNHDA and SQIVND (reference sequence). Trimming removed 1 base at V and 4 bases at J, with 13 bases between. The CDR3 covers 15 residues. CDR3 DNA sequence: TGTGCCAGTAGTATAGCCCTAACCGGCGGAGAGACCCAGTACTTC. This translates into CASSIALTGGETQYF. The complete variable domain, with remaining parts taken from reference TRBV19 and TRBJ2-5, reads DGGITQSPKYLFRKEGQNVTLSCEQNLNHDAMYWYRQDPGQGLRLIYYSQIVNDFQKGDIAEGYSVSREKKESFPLTVTSAQKNPTAFYLCASSIALTGGETQYFGPGTRLLVL.

Only one count was recorded for this clone. This chain connects TRBV28 to TRBJ1-2, with a tentative D call TRBD1 (5 bases). CDR3 size: 16 residues. The V gene's germline CDR1 is MDHEN and CDR2 SYDVKM. V lost 8 bases to trimming and J lost 5 bases, with 24 bases between them. CDR3 in amino acids: CASAPDLRGFMYGYTF. The CDR3 bases are TGTGCCAGCGCCCCGGACCTCCGGGGGTTTATGTATGGCTACACCTTC.

The chain carries TRBV7-9 and TRBJ1-1, with 8 bases fitting TRBD1. The ends lost 3 bases at V and 4 bases at J; junction bases unmatched: 4. The length of the CDR3 is 14 residues. In germline, CDR1 is SEHNR, CDR2 FQNEAQ (reference sequence). The DNA for the CDR3 is TGTGCCAGCAGCTTCAGGGGGCTGAGCACTGAAGCTTTCTTT. Protein: CASSFRGLSTEAFF.

This chain joins TRBV7-8 and TRBJ2-1; 13 positions match TRBD2. V gave up 6 bases and J gave up 0 bases; unmatched junction bases: 14. The CDR3 runs to 20 residues. CDR1 is SGHVS and CDR2 is FQNEAQ in the germline V gene. CDR3 sequence: CASRGDGTSGVRGSYNEQFF. CDR3 DNA: TGTGCCAGCAGGGGCGACGGGACTAGCGGGGTCCGCGGCTCCTACAATGAGCAGTTCTTC.